The following is a T cell receptor beta chain sequence with its context. Ten or more counts support this clonotype. The target of this receptor is not known. Qualities for individual bases were not recorded, and no much larger clone is one base off. The record originates from a study of neurological immune-mediated disorders (dated 2019 in TCRdb). A note on the overall study: Peripheral blood TCR-beta repertoires from HTLV-I-associated myelopathy (HAM/TSP) patients, multiple sclerosis patients and healthy controls were compared by UMI-based sequencing. Alongside PBMC samples, the set of more than 80 TCR-beta libraries contained longitudinal samples, technical triplicates, and paired CD4+ and CD8+ T-cell subsets that had been sorted. The cohort was made up of 68 subjects, consisting of some 15 HAM/TSP patients, around 35 multiple sclerosis patients and about 20 healthy controls. The research as a whole found: The highest TCR clonal expansion was observed in HAM/TSP patients, whereas the lowest was observed in MS patients, even when compared with healthy controls. No identical CDR3 amino acid sequences were found to be shared among expanded clones across subjects, suggesting that TCR-beta repertoires were private in all groups.

Sequences MNHNY (CDR1) and SVGAGI (CDR2) are obtained from the germline V gene (reference sequence). From cysteine to phenylalanine, the CDR3 is 14 amino acids long. CDR3 DNA only is kept here, 42 bases in frame from base 1. The V end gives up 0 bases and the J end 6 bases, leaving 4 bases in the junction not matched to a gene. cDNA was synthesized by template-switch 5'RACE using a primer carrying a 10-nucleotide random unique molecular identifier by which each TCR transcript was tagged. Each sequencing run produced over 160 million TCR-beta sequences covering 15-18 subjects. The RNeasy kit was used to extract total RNA. The KAPA Real-time Library Amplification kit was used to amplify TCR-beta VDJ regions with primers for the TCR constant region and the 5'RACE anchor. A first PCR added sample indexes and Illumina adaptors, and a second PCR then raised library yield. After Ampure bead purification, the roughly 650 bp TCR product was size-selected on a 2% E-gel SizeSelection system. Before pooling, library quality was assessed on a Bioanalyzer, concentration was determined with Qubit, and library quantification was performed with the Kapa Library Quantification kit. An Illumina HiSeq 2500 was used to sequence the libraries paired-end at 2 x 150 bp. To increase sequence diversity, roughly 24-32% phiX was spiked into each library pool. In the paper's pipeline: The quality-filtered reads were processed with the UMI-based MiGEC pipeline, whose error correction step removed more than 75% of the raw TCR sequences. VDJ genes were aligned to IMGT germline references, and clonotypes were defined by unique CDR3 amino acid sequence plus V-J genes. Clonal expansion, Shannon diversity, and CDR3 relatedness (CalcPairwiseDistances, ClusterSamples) were evaluated with VDJtools, and phylogenetic trees were built with CLCbio workbench. Using coefficient-of-variation modelling across technical triplicates, the study counted a clone as expanded if it had at least 8 unique UMIs. The public reads were quality trimmed at Q25 with fastp and then assembled into clones with MiXCR by TCRdb, keeping productive beta chains. For every CDR3 protein sequence, its rows merge into one entry that carries the most common genes and DNA. Clone size and V and J calls follow TCRdb, not the original study. This sample gives under 80,000 distinct CDR3 sequences in total; roughly 10% of them show up just once. The ten largest clonotypes hold 1.5% to 2% of the sample.

Blood bank volunteers in Maryland, USA served as the healthy controls. For unsorted PBMC libraries, 2 million PBMCs were used after storage in RNAlater at -80 degrees C until RNA extraction. Peripheral blood was subjected to Ficoll-Hypaque density gradient centrifugation to isolate PBMCs, which were then cryopreserved in liquid nitrogen. The rearrangement joined TRBV6-6 to TRBJ1-1; TRBD1 lines up with 7 middle nucleotides. The clonotype was recovered from a man between 45 and 60 years old in good health. Specimen: PBMCs. The sequence in DNA is TGTGCCAGCAGTTACTCGGGACAGCTTCCTGAAGCTTTCTTT. This gives the protein CASSYSGQLPEAFF.